The 27 T cell receptor beta chains reported below all come from one sample, sequenced in a study of T cells in localized non-small cell lung cancer. TCRdb's copy holds only in-frame clones and misses some; the assay was immunoSEQ multiplex PCR. The table shows fewer than 60,000 clones, with approximately 83% occurring only once. The material was peripheral blood, obtained before any cancer treatment. The receptors derive from a female donor at least 60 years old with stage II squamous cell lung carcinoma.

The chain employs TRBV19 and TRBJ1-5, with a possible D match to TRBD1 (6 bases). In germline, CDR1 is LNHDA, CDR2 SQIVND (reference sequence). The V and J ends lost 5 bases and 6 bases respectively, with 14 bases between them. The CDR3 extends over 14 amino acids. Written as DNA, the CDR3 is TGTGCCAGTAGTCTACGACAGGCGGGTCAGCCCCAGCATTTT. It codes for CASSLRQAGQPQHF.

This clone was found a few times. The V gene is TRBV18, the J gene TRBJ1-1; tentatively, D is TRBD1 (5 bases). Germline CDR1 KGHSH, CDR2 LQKENI. The CDR3 length is 13 residues. The ends were cut back, 3 bases at V and 7 bases at J, with 12 bases in the middle. CDR3 sequence: CASSPYAGLEAFF. In DNA form, the CDR3 reads TGTGCCAGCTCACCGTATGCAGGGCTTGAAGCTTTCTTT.

The V and J genes are TRBV19 and TRBJ2-6, with 7 positions matching TRBD1. V dropped 6 bases and J dropped 2; count of bases not matched to a gene: 16. The CDR3 length is 19 residues. Germline lookup yields CDR1 LNHDA and CDR2 SQIVND (reference sequence). The CDR3 region is CASRGIRDSPVTGANVLTF. In DNA form, the CDR3 reads TGTGCCAGTAGGGGGATCCGGGACAGTCCTGTAACTGGGGCCAACGTCCTGACTTTC.

The chain has TRBV19 and TRBJ1-2; D remains ambiguous. Trimming removed 3 bases at V and 0 bases at J, with 14 bases between. Germline V gives CDR1 LNHDA, CDR2 SQIVND (reference sequence). CDR3 length: 16 residues. CDR3 sequence: CASSIRNVRANYGYTF. CDR3 sequence (DNA): TGTGCCAGTAGTATTAGGAACGTCAGAGCTAACTATGGCTACACCTTC.

The chain uses TRBV5-4 and TRBJ1-1; maybe TRBD1 (5 bases). There are 13 residues in the CDR3. V dropped 1 base and J dropped 6 bases, with 10 bases sitting between them. Germline values: CDR1 SGHNT, CDR2 YYREEE (reference sequence). CDR3 in amino acids: CASSLSGGAEAFF. CDR3 sequence (DNA): TGTGCCAGCAGCTTGTCGGGGGGAGCTGAAGCTTTCTTT.

This clone was found many times. The chain is built from TRBV7-8 and TRBJ1-2; weak D call: TRBD1 (5 bases). Germline assignment: CDR1 SGHVS and CDR2 FQNEAQ. Trimming left V 4 bases short and J 7 bases short, with 16 bases between. This CDR3 has 14 amino acids. In nucleotides, the CDR3 is TGTGCCAGCAGCTCCGCGGCAGGGACGGCTGGCTACACCTTC. Translating gives CASSSAAGTAGYTF.

The J gene is TRBJ2-1, the V gene TRBV11-2; D is unclear. The CDR3 loop spans 15 amino acids. From germline, CDR1 is SGHAT and CDR2 FQNNGV. V was pared by 1 base and J by 1 base, with 8 bases between. The CDR3 region is CASSLGGYSYNEQFF. CDR3 in DNA: TGTGCCAGCAGCTTAGGGGGTTATTCCTACAATGAGCAGTTCTTC.

This chain joins TRBV7-2 and TRBJ2-5; D perhaps matches TRBD2 (7 bases). V dropped 1 base and J dropped 1 base, with 13 bases sitting between them. Germline-derived CDR1 and CDR2 are SGHTA and FQGNSA. There are 16 residues in the CDR3. The CDR3 coding sequence is TGTGCCAGCAGCTTAGGAGGGGGGGACGGCCAAGAGACCCAGTACTTC. Residues: CASSLGGGDGQETQYF.

This sequence joins TRBV7-2 and TRBJ1-6; D remains unclear. The CDR3 sequence is 14 residues long. V was trimmed by 5 bases and J by 7 bases, leaving 12 bases between them. The germline gives CDR1 SGHTA, CDR2 FQGNSA. The CDR3 nucleotides read TGTGCCAGCAGCGTACAAGGCCTCAATTCACCCCTCCACTTT. Translation gives CASSVQGLNSPLHF.

This clone was detected only once. The V call is TRBV2, the J call TRBJ1-4; TRBD1 agrees at 7 bases. J was trimmed by 0 bases and V by 5 bases; bases with no gene match: 12. The CDR3 totals 18 residues. Germline assignment: CDR1 SNHLY and CDR2 FYNNEI. CDR3 loop: CASSKDRAGITTNEKLFF. The CDR3, as DNA: TGTGCCAGCAGTAAAGACAGGGCCGGAATTACAACTAATGAAAAACTGTTTTTT.

The chain recombines TRBV6-5 with TRBJ1-5; TRBD1 is a possible D gene (6 bases). CDR1 is MNHEY, CDR2 SVGAGI, per germline. V lost 5 bases and J 3 bases, leaving 14 bases between the germline ends. The CDR3 is made up of 15 amino acids. Here the CDR3 reads CASSRDIGDNQPQHF. CDR3 in DNA: TGTGCCAGCAGTCGGGACATTGGGGACAATCAGCCCCAGCATTTT.

There are a few counts of this clone. The chain uses TRBV18 and TRBJ1-3; 7 positions agree with TRBD1. CDR1 is KGHSH and CDR2 is LQKENI in the germline V gene. The CDR3 sequence is 18 residues long. V lost 2 bases to trimming and J lost 1 base; unmatched junction nucleotides: 11. CDR3 sequence: CASSPRGPRDRSGNTIYF. CDR3 sequence (DNA): TGTGCCAGCTCACCAAGGGGTCCGCGGGACAGATCTGGAAACACCATATATTTT.

This clone is a singleton in its sample. The chain has TRBV2 and TRBJ2-5; either TRBD1 or TRBD2 may supply D (5 bases each). The CDR3 totals 15 residues. Germline V gives CDR1 SNHLY, CDR2 FYNNEI. Deletions cut 3 bases from V and 2 bases from J, with 13 bases between. The CDR3 DNA follows: TGTGCCAGCAGTGATGAGACGGGACGTCAAGAGACCCAGTACTTC. Translating gives CASSDETGRQETQYF.

The V call is TRBV5-1, the J call TRBJ2-5; possible D gene TRBD2, 6 bases. Looked up from germline, CDR1 is SGHRS and CDR2 is YFSETQ. V was trimmed by 4 bases and J by 2 bases, leaving 15 bases between them. The CDR3 consists of 15 residues. DNA for the CDR3: TGCGCCAGCAGCCTGTCCTCGGGGAGGCAAGAGACCCAGTACTTC. This encodes CASSLSSGRQETQYF.

The chain joins TRBV7-2 to TRBJ1-1; tentative D call: TRBD1 (5 bases). The CDR3 contains 14 residues. Germline CDR1 is SGHTA and CDR2 is FQGNSA. V shed 4 bases and J shed 1 base, with 10 bases lying between them. The CDR3 sequence is CASSWDGGNTEAFF. CDR3 in DNA: TGTGCCAGCAGCTGGGACGGGGGGAACACTGAAGCTTTCTTT.

V is TRBV2 and J is TRBJ2-1; possible D gene TRBD2, 5 bases. V lost 7 bases and J lost 0, with 16 bases in between. CDR1 and CDR2 (germline): SNHLY, FYNNEI. The CDR3 is 16 residues long. The CDR3 region has the DNA TGTGCCAGCATCGAGGGTGGCAGGAGCTCCTACAATGAGCAGTTCTTC. Its protein is CASIEGGRSSYNEQFF.

Here the CDR3 DNA reads TGTGCCAGCAGCTTAAGGACAGGGTCGACCTACGAGCAGTACTTC. This encodes CASSLRTGSTYEQYF. The chain combines TRBV11-2 with TRBJ2-7; 8 nucleotides align to TRBD1. The CDR3 is 15 amino acids. Trimming at V came to 2 bases and at J to 2 bases, leaving 5 bases not matched to a gene. CDR1 and CDR2 from the germline V gene are SGHAT and FQNNGV.

The gene calls are TRBV18 and TRBJ1-1; a possible D gene is TRBD1 (6 bases). V lost 8 bases and J lost 1, with 14 bases in between. The CDR3 extends over 14 amino acids. Germline CDR1 reads KGHSH; CDR2 reads LQKENI. CDR3 residues: CASTQQGKNTEAFF. The CDR3 DNA sequence: TGTGCCAGCACCCAACAGGGAAAGAACACTGAAGCTTTCTTT.

The V and J genes are TRBV13 and TRBJ2-1, with 9 bases fitting TRBD1. The ends lost 4 bases at V and 7 bases at J; junction bases unmatched: 8. Germline assignment: CDR1 PRHDT and CDR2 FYEKMQ (reference sequence). The CDR3 is 15 amino acids. The CDR3 DNA sequence: TGTGCCAGCAGCTCCACGGGACAGGGAGGAAATGAGCAGTTCTTC. It is translated as CASSSTGQGGNEQFF.

V gene TRBV19 combines with J gene TRBJ1-6; 10 positions match TRBD1. The CDR3 runs 18 residues. Unmatched junction bases numbered 7, after V lost 1 base and J lost 4 bases. Germline V CDR1 and CDR2: LNHDA, SQIVND (reference sequence). CDR3 DNA sequence: TGTGCCAGTAGTATAGCAATCGGGACAGGGGATTATAATTCACCCCTCCACTTT. As protein: CASSIAIGTGDYNSPLHF.

In this sample, this clone turned up a few times. The chain carries TRBV19 and TRBJ1-2; no reliable D call. The CDR3 runs 13 residues. V was cut by 6 bases and J by 3 bases, with 11 bases left in between. CDR1 and CDR2 (germline): LNHDA, SQIVND (reference sequence). CDR3 sequence: CASRTGNDYGYTF. For the CDR3, the DNA is TGTGCCAGTAGAACGGGGAATGACTATGGCTACACCTTC. The complete variable domain, with remaining parts taken from reference TRBV19 and TRBJ1-2, reads DGGITQSPKYLFRKEGQNVTLSCEQNLNHDAMYWYRQDPGQGLRLIYYSQIVNDFQKGDIAEGYSVSREKKESFPLTVTSAQKNPTAFYLCASRTGNDYGYTFGSGTRLTVV.

The chain couples TRBV6-5 to TRBJ2-3; D not resolved. Germline CDR1 reads MNHEY; CDR2 reads SVGAGI. Trimming left V 4 bases short and J 5 bases short, with 10 bases between. CDR3 length: 13 residues. The DNA of the CDR3 is TGTGCCAGCAGTTCTTTGACCTTAGATACGCAGTATTTT. It yields the protein CASSSLTLDTQYF.

This chain joins TRBV30 and TRBJ2-3; 9 nucleotides align to TRBD2. Trimming took 4 bases from V and 4 from J; bases not matched to a gene: 9. This CDR3 is 15 amino acids long. CDR1 is GTSNPN and CDR2 is SVGIG in the germline V gene (reference sequence). CDR3 sequence (DNA): TGTGCCTGGAAAAGGGGCGGGGGGGCCCCAGATACGCAGTATTTT. Translated, it gives CAWKRGGGAPDTQYF.

This rearrangement joins TRBV21-1 to TRBJ1-4. TRBV21-1 is annotated as a pseudogene. The CDR3 sequence is 13 residues long. CDR3 region: CATLSSTNEKLFF. CDR3 in DNA: TGTGCCACCCTATCCTCAACTAATGAAAAACTGTTTTTT.

The table lists this clone with a few counts. This chain joins TRBV5-6 and TRBJ1-3, with D hard to call. Germline V gene sequence: CDR1 SGHDT, CDR2 YYEEEE. The CDR3 consists of 14 residues. Trimming cost V 4 bases and J 2 bases, with 10 bases left between them. The CDR3 coding sequence is TGTGCCAGCAGCCAGGTTGGGGCTGGAAACACCATATATTTT. Protein product: CASSQVGAGNTIYF.

The chain uses TRBV5-4 and TRBJ1-2; D gene unclear. This CDR3 region has 14 residues. Trimming took 4 bases from V and 4 from J, leaving 14 bases between them. Looked up from germline, CDR1 is SGHNT and CDR2 is YYREEE (reference sequence). The CDR3 bases are TGTGCCAGCAGCCTGGCGGGCAACATCTATGGCTACACCTTC. Translation gives CASSLAGNIYGYTF. The full variable domain, in which reference TRBV5-4 and TRBJ1-2 provide the parts outside the CDR3, is ETGVTQSPTHLIKTRGQQVTLRCSSQSGHNTVSWYQQALGQGPQFIFQYYREEENGRGNFPPRFSGLQFPNYSSELNVNALELDDSALYLCASSLAGNIYGYTFGSGTRLTVV.

This chain uses TRBV11-2 with TRBJ1-2; tentative D call: TRBD1 (6 bases). The CDR3 spans 17 residues. V was clipped by 5 bases and J by 4 bases, with 23 bases between them. Germline V CDR1 and CDR2: SGHAT, FQNNGV. The CDR3 here is CASSPDSPLLETYGYTF. The CDR3 bases are TGTGCCAGCAGCCCGGACAGCCCCTTACTAGAGACCTATGGCTACACCTTC.